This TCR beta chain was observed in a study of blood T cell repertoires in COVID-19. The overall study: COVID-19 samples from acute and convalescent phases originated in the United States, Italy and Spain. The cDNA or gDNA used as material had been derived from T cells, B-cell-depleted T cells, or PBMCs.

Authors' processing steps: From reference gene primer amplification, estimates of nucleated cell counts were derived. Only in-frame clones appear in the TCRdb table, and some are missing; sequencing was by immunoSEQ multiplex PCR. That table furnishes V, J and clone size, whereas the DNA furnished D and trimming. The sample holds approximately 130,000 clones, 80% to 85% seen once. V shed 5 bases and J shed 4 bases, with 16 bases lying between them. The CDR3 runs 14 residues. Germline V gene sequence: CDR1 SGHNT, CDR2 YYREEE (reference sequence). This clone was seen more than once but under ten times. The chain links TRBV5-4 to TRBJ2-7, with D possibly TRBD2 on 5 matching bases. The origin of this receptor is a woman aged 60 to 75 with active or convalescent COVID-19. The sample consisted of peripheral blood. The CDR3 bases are TGTGCCAGCAGGTCTAGCTTGGGCGTGTACGAGCAGTACTTC. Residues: CASRSSLGVYEQYF.